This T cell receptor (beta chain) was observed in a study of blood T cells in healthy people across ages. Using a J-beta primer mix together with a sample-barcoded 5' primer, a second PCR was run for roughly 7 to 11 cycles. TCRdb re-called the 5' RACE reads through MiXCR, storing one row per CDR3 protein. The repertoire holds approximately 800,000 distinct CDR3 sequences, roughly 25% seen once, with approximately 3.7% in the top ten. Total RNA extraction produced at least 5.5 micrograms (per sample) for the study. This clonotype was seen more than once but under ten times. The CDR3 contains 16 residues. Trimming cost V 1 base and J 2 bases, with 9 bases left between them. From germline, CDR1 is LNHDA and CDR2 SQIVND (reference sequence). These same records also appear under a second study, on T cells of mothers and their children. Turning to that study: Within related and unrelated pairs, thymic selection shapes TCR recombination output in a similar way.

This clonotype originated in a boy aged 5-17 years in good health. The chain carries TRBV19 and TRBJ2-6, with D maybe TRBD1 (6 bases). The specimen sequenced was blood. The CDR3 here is CASSIGSGAGANVLTF. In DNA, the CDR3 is TGTGCCAGTAGTATAGGTTCAGGGGCTGGGGCCAACGTCCTGACTTTC.